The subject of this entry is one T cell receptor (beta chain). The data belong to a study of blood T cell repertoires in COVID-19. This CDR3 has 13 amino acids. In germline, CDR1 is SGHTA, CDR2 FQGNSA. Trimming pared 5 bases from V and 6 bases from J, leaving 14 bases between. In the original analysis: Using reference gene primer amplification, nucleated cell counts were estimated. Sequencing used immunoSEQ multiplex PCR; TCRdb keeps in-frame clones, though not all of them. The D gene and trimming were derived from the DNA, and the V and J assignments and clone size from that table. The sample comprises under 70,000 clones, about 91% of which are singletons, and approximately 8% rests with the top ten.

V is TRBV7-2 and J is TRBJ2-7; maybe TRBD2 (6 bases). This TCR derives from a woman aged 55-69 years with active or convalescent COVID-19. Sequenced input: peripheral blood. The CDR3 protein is CASSPRGMREQYF. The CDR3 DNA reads TGTGCCAGCAGCCCCCGCGGGATGCGCGAGCAGTACTTC.